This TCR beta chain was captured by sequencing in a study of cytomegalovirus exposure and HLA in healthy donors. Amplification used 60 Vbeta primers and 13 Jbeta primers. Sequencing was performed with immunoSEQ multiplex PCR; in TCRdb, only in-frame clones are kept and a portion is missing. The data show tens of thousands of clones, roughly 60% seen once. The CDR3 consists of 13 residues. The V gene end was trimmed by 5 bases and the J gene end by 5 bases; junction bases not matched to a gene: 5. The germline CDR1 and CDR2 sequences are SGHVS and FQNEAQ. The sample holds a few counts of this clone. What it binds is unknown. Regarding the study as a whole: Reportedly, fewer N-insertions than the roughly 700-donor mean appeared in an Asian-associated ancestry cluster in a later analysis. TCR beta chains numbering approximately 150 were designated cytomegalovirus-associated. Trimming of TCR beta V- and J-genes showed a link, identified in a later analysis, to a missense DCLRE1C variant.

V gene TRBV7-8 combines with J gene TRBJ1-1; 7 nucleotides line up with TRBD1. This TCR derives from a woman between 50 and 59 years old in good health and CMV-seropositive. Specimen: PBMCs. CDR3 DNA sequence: TGTGCCAGCAGCCCCCAGGGACAGACTGAAGCTTTCTTT. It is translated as CASSPQGQTEAFF.